What follows is one T cell receptor beta chain and its context. As yet, its antigen is unknown. Germline-derived CDR1 and CDR2 are LNHNV and YYDKDF (reference sequence). V gave up 5 bases and J gave up 0 bases, with 13 bases separating them. This CDR3 region has 16 residues. This record belongs to a study of vaccination and CD4 T cells after COVID-19. Treatment given: roughly 11-day PBMC culture with coronavirus spike peptide pools or control peptides (ViraFEST assay). The collection of CD4+ T cells from the unexposed donor took place before the COVID-19 pandemic (2011-2018). ViraFEST stimulated the growth of antigen-specific T cells using peptide pools and subsequently profiled their TCRs by sequencing. Cultured CD4+ T-cell DNA underwent Oncomine TCR Beta short-read sequencing. Using the QIAamp micro DNA kit, genomic DNA was extracted from the CD4+ T cells that had been cultured. Each CDR3 protein is one row after TCRdb ran MiXCR on the PCR reads. This sample has about 9,300 distinct CDR3 sequences, with 34% found just once.

What was sequenced was CD4+ T cells from blood, cultured in vitro. The sequence derives from a human donor in good health. This sequence joins TRBV15 and TRBJ2-2; tentative D call: TRBD2 (6 bases). CDR3 region: CATSRGRPSNTGELFF. The CDR3 nucleotides read TGTGCCACCAGCCGAGGGAGGCCCTCGAACACCGGGGAGCTGTTTTTT.